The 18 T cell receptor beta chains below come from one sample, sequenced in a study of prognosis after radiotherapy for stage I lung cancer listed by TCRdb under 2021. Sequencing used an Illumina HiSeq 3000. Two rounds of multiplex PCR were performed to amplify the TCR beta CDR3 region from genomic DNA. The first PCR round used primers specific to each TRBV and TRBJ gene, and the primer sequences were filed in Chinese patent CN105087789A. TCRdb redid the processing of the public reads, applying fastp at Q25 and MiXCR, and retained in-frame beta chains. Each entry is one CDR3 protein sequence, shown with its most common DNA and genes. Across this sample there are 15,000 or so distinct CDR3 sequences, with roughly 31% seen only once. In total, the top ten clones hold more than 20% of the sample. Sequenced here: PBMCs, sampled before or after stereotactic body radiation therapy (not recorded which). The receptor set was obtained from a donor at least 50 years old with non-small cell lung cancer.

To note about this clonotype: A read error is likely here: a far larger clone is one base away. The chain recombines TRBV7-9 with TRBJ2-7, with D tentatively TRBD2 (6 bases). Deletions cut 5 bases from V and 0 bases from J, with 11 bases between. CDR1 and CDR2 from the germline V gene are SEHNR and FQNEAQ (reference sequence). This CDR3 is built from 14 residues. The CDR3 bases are TGTGCCAGCAGCACCGGCGGGGCCTCCTACGAGCAGTACTTC. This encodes CASSTGGASYEQYF.

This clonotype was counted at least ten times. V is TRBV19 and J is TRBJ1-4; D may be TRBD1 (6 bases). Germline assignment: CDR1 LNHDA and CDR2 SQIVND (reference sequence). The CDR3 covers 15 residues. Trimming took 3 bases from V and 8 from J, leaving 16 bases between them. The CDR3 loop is CASSMRGTGFEKLFF. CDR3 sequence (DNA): TGTGCCAGTAGTATGAGGGGAACAGGGTTCGAAAAACTGTTTTTT. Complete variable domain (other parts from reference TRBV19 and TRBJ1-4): DGGITQSPKYLFRKEGQNVTLSCEQNLNHDAMYWYRQDPGQGLRLIYYSQIVNDFQKGDIAEGYSVSREKKESFPLTVTSAQKNPTAFYLCASSMRGTGFEKLFFGSGTQLSVL.

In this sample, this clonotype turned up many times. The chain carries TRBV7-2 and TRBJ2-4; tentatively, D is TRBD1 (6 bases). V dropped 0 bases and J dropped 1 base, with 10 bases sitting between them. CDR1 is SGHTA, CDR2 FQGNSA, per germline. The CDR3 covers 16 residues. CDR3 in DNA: TGTGCCAGCAGCTTAGCCCCAGGGGTGGCCAAAAACATTCAGTACTTC. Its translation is CASSLAPGVAKNIQYF.

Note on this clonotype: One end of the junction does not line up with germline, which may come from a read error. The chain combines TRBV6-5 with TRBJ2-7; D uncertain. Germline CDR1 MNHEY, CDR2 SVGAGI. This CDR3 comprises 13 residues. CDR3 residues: CASSYDNTYGQYF. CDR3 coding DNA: TGTGCCAGCAGTTACGACAACACCTACGGGCAGTACTTC.

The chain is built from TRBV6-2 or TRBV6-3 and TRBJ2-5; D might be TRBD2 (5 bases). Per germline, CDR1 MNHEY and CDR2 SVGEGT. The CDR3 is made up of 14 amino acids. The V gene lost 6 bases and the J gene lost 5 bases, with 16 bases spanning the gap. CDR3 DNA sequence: TGTGCCAGCAGATTAAGGAGGAGCTGGGAGACCCAGTACTTC. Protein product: CASRLRRSWETQYF.

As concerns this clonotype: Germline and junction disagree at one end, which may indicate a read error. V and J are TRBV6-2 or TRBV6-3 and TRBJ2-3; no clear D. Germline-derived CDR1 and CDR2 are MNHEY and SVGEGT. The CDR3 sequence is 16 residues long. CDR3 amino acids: CASSDDWPPYTDTQYF. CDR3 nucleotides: TGTGCCAGCAGTGACGACTGGCCCCCATACACAGATACGCAGTACTTT.

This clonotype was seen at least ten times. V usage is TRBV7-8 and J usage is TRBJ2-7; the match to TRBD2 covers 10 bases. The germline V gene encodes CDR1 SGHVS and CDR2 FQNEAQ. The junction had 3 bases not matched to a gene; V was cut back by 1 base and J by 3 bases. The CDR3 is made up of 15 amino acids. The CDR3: CASSLDSGRYYEQYF. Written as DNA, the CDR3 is TGTGCCAGCAGCTTAGATAGCGGGAGGTACTACGAGCAGTACTTC.

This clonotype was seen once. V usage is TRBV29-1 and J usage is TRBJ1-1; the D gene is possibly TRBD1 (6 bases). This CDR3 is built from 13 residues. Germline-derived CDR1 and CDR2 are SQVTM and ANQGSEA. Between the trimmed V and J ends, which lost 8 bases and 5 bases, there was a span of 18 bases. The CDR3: CSSRVGGRTEAFF. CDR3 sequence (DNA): TGCAGCTCGAGGGTAGGGGGAAGAACTGAAGCTTTCTTT.

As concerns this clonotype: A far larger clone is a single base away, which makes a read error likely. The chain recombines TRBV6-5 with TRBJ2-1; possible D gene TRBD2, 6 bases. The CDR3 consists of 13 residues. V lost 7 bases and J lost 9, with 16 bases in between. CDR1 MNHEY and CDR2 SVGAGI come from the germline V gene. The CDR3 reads CASKCSGVGEQFF. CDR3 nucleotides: TGTGCCAGCAAGTGTAGCGGTGTAGGTGAGCAGTTCTTC.

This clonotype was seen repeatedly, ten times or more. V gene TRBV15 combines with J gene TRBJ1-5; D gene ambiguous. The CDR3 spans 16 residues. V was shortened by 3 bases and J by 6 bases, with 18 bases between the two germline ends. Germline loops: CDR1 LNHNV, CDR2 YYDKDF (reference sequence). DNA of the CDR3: TGTGCCACCAGCAGTGTCACCGGGGTGGAAGGTCAGCCCCAGCATTTT. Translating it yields CATSSVTGVEGQPQHF.

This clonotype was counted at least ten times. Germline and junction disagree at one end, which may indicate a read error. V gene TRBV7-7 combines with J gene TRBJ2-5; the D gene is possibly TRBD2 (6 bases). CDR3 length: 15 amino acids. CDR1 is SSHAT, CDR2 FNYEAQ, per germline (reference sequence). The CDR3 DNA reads TGTGCTAGCAGCCCGAACGCCATAGGGAGGGAGACCCAGTACTTC. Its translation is CASSPNAIGRETQYF.

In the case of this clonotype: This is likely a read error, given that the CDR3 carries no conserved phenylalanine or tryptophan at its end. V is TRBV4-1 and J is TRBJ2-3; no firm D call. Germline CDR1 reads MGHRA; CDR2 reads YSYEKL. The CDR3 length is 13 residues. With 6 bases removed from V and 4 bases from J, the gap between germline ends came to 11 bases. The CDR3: CASSKATSDTQYL. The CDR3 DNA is TGCGCCAGCAGTAAGGCTACGTCAGATACGCAGTATTTG.

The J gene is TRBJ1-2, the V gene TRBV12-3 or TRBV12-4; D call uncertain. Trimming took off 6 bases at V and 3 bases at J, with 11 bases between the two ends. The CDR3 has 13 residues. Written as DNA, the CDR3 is TGTGCCAGCAGAGATAGGGCCTACTATGGCTACACCTTC. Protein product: CASRDRAYYGYTF.

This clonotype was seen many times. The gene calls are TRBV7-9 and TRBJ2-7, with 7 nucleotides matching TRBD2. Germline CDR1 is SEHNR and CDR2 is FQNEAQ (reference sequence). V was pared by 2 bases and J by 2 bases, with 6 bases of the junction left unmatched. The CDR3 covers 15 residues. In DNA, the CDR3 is TGTGCCAGCAGCTTATTTAGCGGGCGAACCTACGAGCAGTACTTC. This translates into CASSLFSGRTYEQYF. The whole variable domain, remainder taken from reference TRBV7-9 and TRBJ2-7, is DTGVSQNPRHKITKRGQNVTFRCDPISEHNRLYWYRQTLGQGPEFLTYFQNEAQLEKSRLLSDRFSAERPKGSFSTLEIQRTEQGDSAMYLCASSLFSGRTYEQYFGPGTRLTVT.

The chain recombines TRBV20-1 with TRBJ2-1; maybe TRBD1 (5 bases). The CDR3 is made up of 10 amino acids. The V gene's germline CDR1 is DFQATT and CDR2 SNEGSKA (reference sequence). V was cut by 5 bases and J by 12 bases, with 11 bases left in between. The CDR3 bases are TGCAGTGCTGACAGATCTGGGCAGTTCTTC. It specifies CSADRSGQFF.

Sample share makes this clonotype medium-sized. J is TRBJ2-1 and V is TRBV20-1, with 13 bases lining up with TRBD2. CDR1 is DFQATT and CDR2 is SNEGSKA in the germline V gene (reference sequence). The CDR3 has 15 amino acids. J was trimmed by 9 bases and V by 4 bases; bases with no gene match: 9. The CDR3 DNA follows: TGCAGTGCTACGGGGACTAGCGGGGATTGGGGTGAGCAGTTCTTC. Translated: CSATGTSGDWGEQFF.

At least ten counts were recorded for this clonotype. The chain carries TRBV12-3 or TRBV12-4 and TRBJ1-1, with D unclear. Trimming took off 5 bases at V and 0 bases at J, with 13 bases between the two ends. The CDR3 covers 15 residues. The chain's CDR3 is CASSRNTRLNTEAFF. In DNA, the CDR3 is TGTGCCAGCAGTAGGAACACTCGGTTGAACACTGAAGCTTTCTTT.

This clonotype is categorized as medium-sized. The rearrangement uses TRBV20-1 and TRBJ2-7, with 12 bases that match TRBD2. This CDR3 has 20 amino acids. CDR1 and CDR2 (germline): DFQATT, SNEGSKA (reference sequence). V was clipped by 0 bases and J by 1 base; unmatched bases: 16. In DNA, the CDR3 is TGCAGTGCTAGAGACCTCGACCCGTCTAGCGGGAGGGCCTGGTCCTACGAGCAGTACTTC. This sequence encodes CSARDLDPSSGRAWSYEQYF.